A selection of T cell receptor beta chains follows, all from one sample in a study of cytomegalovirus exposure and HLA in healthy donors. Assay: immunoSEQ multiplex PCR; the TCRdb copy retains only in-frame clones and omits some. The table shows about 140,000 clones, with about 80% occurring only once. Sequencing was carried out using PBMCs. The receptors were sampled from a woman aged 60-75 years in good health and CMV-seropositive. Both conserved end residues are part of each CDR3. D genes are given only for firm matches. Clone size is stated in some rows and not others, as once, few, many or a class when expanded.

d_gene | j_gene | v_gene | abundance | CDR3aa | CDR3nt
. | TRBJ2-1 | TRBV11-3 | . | CASSLNRAISSYNEQFF | TGTGCCAGCAGCTTGAACAGGGCAATTAGCTCCTACAATGAGCAGTTCTTC
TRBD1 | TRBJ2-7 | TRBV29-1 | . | CSVELRDRAYEQYF | TGCAGCGTTGAACTCCGGGACAGGGCCTACGAGCAGTACTTC
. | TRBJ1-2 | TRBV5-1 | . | CASSFELSYGYTF | TGCGCCAGCAGCTTCGAACTATCCTATGGCTACACCTTC
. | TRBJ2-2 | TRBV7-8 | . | CASSLGGLVGELFF | TGTGCCAGCAGCTTAGGGGGCTTAGTGGGGGAGCTGTTTTTT
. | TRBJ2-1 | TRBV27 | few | CASSLLGANNNEQFF | TGTGCCAGCAGCTTATTGGGGGCGAACAACAATGAGCAGTTCTTC
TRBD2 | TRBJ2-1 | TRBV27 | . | CASRLAGGYNEQFF | TGTGCCAGCAGGTTAGCGGGGGGGTACAATGAGCAGTTCTTC
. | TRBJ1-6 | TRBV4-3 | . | CASSQVSQASNSPLHF | TGCGCCAGCAGCCAGGTTTCACAGGCATCGAATTCACCCCTCCACTTT
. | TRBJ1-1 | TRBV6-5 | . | CASSGQPNTEAFF | TGTGCCAGCAGTGGACAGCCGAACACTGAAGCTTTCTTT
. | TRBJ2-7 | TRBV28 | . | CASRPQGISYEQYF | TGTGCCAGCAGGCCCCAGGGAATCTCCTACGAGCAGTACTTC
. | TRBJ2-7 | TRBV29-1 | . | CSVAGLKYEQYF | TGCAGCGTTGCGGGACTGAAATACGAGCAGTACTTC
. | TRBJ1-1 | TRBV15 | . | CATSRGRGNTEAFF | TGTGCCACCAGCCGAGGACGGGGGAACACTGAAGCTTTCTTT
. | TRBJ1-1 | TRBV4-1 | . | CASSQEGGGRKDTEAFF | TGCGCCAGCAGCCAAGAAGGGGGTGGCAGGAAGGACACTGAAGCTTTCTTT
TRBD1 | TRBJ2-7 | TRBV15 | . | CATSSFSDRGGYEQYF | TGTGCCACCAGCAGCTTTTCGGACAGGGGTGGGTACGAGCAGTACTTC
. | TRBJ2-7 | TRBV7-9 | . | CAGGRAEDRYEQYF | TGTGCCGGAGGTCGGGCAGAAGATCGATACGAGCAGTACTTC
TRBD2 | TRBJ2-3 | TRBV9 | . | CASSRGQLSGTSNPDTQYF | TGTGCCAGCTCCCGGGGGCAGCTTAGCGGGACCTCGAATCCAGATACGCAGTATTTT
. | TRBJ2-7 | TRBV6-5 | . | CASSNRVVSYEQYF | TGTGCCAGCAGTAACCGGGTCGTGAGTTACGAGCAGTACTTC